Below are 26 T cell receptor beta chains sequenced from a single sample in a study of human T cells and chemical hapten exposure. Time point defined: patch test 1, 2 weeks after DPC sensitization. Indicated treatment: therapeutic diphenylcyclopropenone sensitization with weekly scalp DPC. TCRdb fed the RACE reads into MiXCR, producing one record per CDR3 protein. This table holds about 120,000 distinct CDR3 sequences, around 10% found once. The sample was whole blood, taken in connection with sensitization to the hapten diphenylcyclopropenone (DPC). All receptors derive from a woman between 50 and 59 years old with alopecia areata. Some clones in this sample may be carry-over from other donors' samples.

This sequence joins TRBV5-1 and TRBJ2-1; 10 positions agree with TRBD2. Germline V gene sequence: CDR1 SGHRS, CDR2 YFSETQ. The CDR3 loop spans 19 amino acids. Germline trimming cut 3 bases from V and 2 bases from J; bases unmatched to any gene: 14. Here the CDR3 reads CASSSYYSGGPGAYNEQFF. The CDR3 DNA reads TGCGCCAGCAGCTCCTACTATAGCGGGGGGCCTGGCGCCTACAATGAGCAGTTCTTC.

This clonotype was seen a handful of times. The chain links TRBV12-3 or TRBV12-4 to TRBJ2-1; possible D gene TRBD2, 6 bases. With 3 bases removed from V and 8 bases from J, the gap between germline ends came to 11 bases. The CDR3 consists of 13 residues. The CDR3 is CASSFRGADEQFF. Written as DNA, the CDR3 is TGTGCCAGCAGTTTCCGCGGGGCCGATGAGCAGTTCTTC.

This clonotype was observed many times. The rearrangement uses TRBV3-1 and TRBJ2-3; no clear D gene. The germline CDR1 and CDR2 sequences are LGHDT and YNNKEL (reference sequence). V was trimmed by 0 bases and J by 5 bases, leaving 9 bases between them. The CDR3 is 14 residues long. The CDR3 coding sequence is TGTGCCAGCAGCCAAGATTCGACCGGAGATACGCAGTATTTT. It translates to CASSQDSTGDTQYF.

The CDR3 reads CASSPQGRIAKNIQYF. The CDR3 DNA follows: TGTGCCAGCAGCCCGCAGGGGAGGATAGCCAAAAACATTCAGTACTTC. The chain joins TRBV11-2 to TRBJ2-4; D tentatively reads TRBD1 or TRBD2 (6 bases each). The germline CDR1 and CDR2 sequences are SGHAT and FQNNGV. The CDR3 spans 16 residues. V was pared by 5 bases and J by 0 bases, with 14 bases between.

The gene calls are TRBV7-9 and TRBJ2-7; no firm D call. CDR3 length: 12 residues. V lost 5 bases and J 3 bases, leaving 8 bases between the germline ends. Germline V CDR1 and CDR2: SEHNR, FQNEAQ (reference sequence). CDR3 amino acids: CASSPQDYEQYF. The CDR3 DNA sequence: TGTGCCAGCAGCCCGCAAGACTACGAGCAGTACTTC.

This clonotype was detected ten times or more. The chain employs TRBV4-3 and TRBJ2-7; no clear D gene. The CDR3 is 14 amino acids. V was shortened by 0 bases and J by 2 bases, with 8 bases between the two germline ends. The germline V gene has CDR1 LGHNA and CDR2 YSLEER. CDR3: CASSQEVLAYEQYF. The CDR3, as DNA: TGCGCCAGCAGCCAAGAGGTACTGGCCTACGAGCAGTACTTC.

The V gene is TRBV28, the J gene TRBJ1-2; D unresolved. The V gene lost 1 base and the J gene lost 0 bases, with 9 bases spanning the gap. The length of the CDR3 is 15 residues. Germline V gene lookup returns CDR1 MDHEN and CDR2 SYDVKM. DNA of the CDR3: TGTGCCAGCAGTTTATCCTCGGAGACTAACTATGGCTACACCTTC. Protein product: CASSLSSETNYGYTF.

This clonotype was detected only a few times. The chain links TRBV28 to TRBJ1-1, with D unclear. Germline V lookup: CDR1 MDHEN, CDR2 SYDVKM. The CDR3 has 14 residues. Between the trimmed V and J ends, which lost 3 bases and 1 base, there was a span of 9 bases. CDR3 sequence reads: CASSLVAANTEAFF. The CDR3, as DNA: TGTGCCAGCAGTTTGGTTGCGGCGAACACTGAAGCTTTCTTT.

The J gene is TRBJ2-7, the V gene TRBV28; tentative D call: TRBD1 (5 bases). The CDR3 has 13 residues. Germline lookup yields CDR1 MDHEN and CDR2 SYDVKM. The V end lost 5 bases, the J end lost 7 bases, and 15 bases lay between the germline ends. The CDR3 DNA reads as TGTGCCAGCAGTCTGGGGCCTTTCTGGGAGCAGTACTTC. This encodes CASSLGPFWEQYF.

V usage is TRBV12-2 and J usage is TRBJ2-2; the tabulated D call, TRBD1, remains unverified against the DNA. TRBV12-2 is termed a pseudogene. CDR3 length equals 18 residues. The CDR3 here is CASRSSKPGQGLPGELFF. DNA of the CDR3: TGTGCAAGTCGCTCTTCGAAACCGGGACAGGGTCTCCCCGGGGAGCTGTTTTTT.

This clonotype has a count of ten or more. This CDR3 reads CSARAGREDTQYF. DNA for the CDR3: TGCAGTGCTAGAGCGGGGAGGGAAGATACGCAGTATTTT. The gene calls are TRBV20-1 and TRBJ2-3; TRBD2 aligns across 7 bases. CDR1 DFQATT and CDR2 SNEGSKA come from the germline V gene (reference sequence). With 1 base clipped from V and 5 bases from J, the junction kept 3 bases outside the gene matches. The CDR3 extends over 13 amino acids.

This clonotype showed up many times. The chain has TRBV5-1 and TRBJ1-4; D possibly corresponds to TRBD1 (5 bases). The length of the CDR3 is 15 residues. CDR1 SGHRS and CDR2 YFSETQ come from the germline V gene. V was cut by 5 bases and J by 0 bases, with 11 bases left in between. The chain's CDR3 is CASSGGYATNEKLFF. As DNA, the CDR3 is TGCGCCAGCAGTGGGGGATATGCAACTAATGAAAAACTGTTTTTT.

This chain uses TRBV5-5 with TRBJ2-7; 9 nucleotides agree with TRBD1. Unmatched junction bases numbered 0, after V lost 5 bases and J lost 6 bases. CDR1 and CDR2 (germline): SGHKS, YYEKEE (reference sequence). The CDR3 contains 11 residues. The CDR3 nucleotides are TGTGCCAGCAGGACAGGGGGCGAGCAGTACTTC. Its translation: CASRTGGEQYF.

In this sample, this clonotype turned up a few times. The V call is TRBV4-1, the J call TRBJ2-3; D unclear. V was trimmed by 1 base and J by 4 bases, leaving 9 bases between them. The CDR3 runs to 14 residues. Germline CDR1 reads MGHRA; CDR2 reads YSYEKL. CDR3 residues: CASSQVSGPDTQYF. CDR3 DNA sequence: TGCGCCAGCAGCCAAGTCTCGGGCCCAGATACGCAGTATTTT.

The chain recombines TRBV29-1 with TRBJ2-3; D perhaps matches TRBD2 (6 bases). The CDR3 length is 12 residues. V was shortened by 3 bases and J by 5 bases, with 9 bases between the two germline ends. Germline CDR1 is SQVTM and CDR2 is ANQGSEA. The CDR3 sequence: CSVDGAGDTQYF. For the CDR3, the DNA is TGCAGCGTTGACGGAGCGGGAGATACGCAGTATTTT.

This CDR3 is CASSPTEVRGGDEQFF. CDR3 bases: TGTGCCAGCAGCCCCACCGAAGTCCGGGGAGGCGATGAGCAGTTCTTC. The chain joins TRBV7-2 to TRBJ2-1; weak D call: TRBD2 (6 bases). Germline values: CDR1 SGHTA, CDR2 FQGNSA. The V and J ends lost 5 bases and 8 bases respectively, with 22 bases between them. The CDR3 contains 16 residues. Full variable domain (outside the CDR3, taken from reference TRBV7-2 and TRBJ2-1): GAGVSQSPSNKVTEKGKDVELRCDPISGHTALYWYRQSLGQGLEFLIYFQGNSAPDKSGLPSDRFSAERTGGSVSTLTIQRTQQEDSAVYLCASSPTEVRGGDEQFFGPGTRLTVL.

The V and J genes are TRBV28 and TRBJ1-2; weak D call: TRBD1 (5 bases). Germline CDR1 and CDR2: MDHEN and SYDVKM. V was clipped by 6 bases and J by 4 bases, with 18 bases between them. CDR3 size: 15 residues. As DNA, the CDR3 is TGTGCCAGCAGCAGCGGGGCGGGAGTGAGCTATGGCTACACCTTC. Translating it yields CASSSGAGVSYGYTF.

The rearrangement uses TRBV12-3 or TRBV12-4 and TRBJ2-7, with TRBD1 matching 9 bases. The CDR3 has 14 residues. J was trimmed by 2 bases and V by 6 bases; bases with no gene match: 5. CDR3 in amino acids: CASSWGQGPYEQYF. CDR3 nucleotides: TGTGCCAGCAGCTGGGGACAGGGCCCCTACGAGCAGTACTTC.

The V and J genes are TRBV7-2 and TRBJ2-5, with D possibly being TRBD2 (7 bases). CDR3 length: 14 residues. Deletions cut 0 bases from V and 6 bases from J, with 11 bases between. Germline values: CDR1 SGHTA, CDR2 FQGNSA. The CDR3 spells CASSLAGGPQTQYF. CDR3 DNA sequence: TGTGCCAGCAGCTTAGCGGGGGGGCCGCAGACCCAGTACTTC.

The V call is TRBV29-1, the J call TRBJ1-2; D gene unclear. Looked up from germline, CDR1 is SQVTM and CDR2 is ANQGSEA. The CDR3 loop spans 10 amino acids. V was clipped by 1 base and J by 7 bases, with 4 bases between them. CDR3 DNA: TGCAGCGTTGAAGGACGTGGCTACACCTTC. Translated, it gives CSVEGRGYTF. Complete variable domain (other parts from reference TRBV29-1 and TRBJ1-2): SAVISQKPSRDICQRGTSLTIQCQVDSQVTMMFWYRQQPGQSLTLIATANQGSEATYESGFVIDKFPISRPNLTFSTLTVSNMSPEDSSIYLCSVEGRGYTFGSGTRLTVV.

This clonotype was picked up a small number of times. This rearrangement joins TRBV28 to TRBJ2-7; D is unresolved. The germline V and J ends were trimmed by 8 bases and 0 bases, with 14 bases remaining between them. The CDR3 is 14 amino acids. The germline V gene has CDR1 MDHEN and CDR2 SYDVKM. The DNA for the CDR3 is TGTGCCAGCGTAACTAAGCCAAGCTCCTACGAGCAGTACTTC. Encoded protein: CASVTKPSSYEQYF.

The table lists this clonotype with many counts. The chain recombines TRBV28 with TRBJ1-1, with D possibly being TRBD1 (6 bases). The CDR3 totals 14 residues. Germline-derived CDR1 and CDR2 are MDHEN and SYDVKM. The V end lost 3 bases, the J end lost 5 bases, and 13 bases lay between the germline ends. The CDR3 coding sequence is TGTGCCAGCAGTTTGGGGGCCAGGGTGACTGAAGCTTTCTTT. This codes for CASSLGARVTEAFF.

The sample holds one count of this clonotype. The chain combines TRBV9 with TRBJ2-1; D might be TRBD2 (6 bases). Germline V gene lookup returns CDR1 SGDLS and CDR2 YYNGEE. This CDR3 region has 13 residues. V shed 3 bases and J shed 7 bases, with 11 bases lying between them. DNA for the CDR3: TGTGCCAGCAGCGCGGGAGCAGGGAATGAGCAGTTCTTC. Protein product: CASSAGAGNEQFF.

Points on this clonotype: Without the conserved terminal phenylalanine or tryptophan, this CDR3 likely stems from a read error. The CDR3 spells CASSPNTAGGLSSTDTQYY. As DNA, the CDR3 is TGCGCCAGCAGCCCTAATACGGCGGGGGGCCTCTCTAGCACAGATACGCAGTATTAT. The rearrangement uses TRBV5-1 and TRBJ2-3; 8 bases are a match to TRBD2. The V and J ends lost 4 bases and 0 bases, in that order; junction bases with no gene match: 16. CDR3 length: 19 amino acids. Germline CDR1 reads SGHRS; CDR2 reads YFSETQ.

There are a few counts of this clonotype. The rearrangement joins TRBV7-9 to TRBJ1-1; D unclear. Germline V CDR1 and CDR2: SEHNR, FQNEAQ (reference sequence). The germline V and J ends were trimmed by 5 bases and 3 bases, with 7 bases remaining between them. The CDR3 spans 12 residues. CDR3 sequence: CASSRHDTEAFF. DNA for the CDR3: TGTGCCAGCAGCCGACATGACACTGAAGCTTTCTTT.

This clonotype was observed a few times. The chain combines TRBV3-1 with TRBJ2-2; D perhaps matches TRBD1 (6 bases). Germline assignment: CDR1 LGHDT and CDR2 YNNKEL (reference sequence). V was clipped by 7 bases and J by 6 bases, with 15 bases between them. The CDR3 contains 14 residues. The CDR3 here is CASKQGPQAGELFF. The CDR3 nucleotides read TGTGCCAGCAAACAGGGCCCTCAGGCCGGGGAGCTGTTTTTT.